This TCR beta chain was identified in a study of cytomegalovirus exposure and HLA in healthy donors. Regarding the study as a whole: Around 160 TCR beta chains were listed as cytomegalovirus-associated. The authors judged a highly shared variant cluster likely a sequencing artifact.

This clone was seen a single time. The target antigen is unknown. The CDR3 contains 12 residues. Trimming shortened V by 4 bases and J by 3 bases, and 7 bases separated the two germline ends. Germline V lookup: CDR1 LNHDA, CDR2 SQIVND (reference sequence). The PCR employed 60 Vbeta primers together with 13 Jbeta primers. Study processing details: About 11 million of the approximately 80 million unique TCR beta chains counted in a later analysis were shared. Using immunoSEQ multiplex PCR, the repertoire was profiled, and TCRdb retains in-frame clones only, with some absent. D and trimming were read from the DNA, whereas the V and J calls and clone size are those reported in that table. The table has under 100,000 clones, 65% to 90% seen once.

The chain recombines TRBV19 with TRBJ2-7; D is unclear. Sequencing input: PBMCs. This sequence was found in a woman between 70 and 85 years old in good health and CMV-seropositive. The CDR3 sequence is CASSSPGYEQYF. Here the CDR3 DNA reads TGTGCCAGTAGTAGCCCCGGCTACGAGCAGTACTTC.